The subject of this entry is one T cell receptor beta chain. Its antigen is currently unknown. This sample stems from a study of shared clonotypes between healthy human individuals. Study-level background: Donors, aged 18 to 49, were a couple of women and a few men.

This table comes from immunoSEQ multiplex PCR, and its TCRdb copy is limited to in-frame clones, with some not included. This table holds some 1 million clones, roughly 80% found once. The ends lost 4 bases at V and 5 bases at J; junction bases unmatched: 16. CDR3 size: 16 residues. The germline V gene has CDR1 SQVTM and CDR2 ANQGSEA. General study results and limits: Sorted-subset sequencing was shown by rarefaction to be incomplete despite large depth. Non-shared clonotypes had lower generation probabilities than those shared by all four donors.

This chain connects TRBV29-1 to TRBJ2-7; 8 bases map to TRBD2. Sequencing used memory CD4+ T cells sorted from blood. Subset noted: CD45RA-negative fraction. The sequence was collected from a man aged 18 to 29 in good health. Written as DNA, the CDR3 is TGCAGCGTTGTAATGACTAGGATAGCGGGGAGCGACGAGCAGTACTTC. As protein: CSVVMTRIAGSDEQYF.